This entry lists 2 T cell receptor beta chains sequenced from one sample in a study of blood T cell repertoires in COVID-19. Profiled with immunoSEQ multiplex PCR; TCRdb holds only in-frame clones, not every one. The sample lists 130,000 to 150,000 clones; 75% to 85% were seen once. The sample consisted of peripheral blood. Receptors were obtained from a woman between 45 and 60 years old with acute or convalescent COVID-19.

The chain combines TRBV25-1 with TRBJ2-3; D is possibly TRBD1 (7 bases). CDR1 MGHDK and CDR2 SYGVNS come from the germline V gene. Deletions cut 10 bases from V and 2 bases from J, with 19 bases between. The CDR3 extends over 15 amino acids. CDR3 in DNA: TGTGCCATCCAAGGGGGCAGGGGGGACACAGATACGCAGTATTTT. This codes for CAIQGGRGDTDTQYF.

DNA of the CDR3: TGTGCCAGCAGCATTACCGGGTTGAATAATTCACCCCTCCACTTT. Translating gives CASSITGLNNSPLHF. This chain joins TRBV9 and TRBJ1-6; D call uncertain. The V end lost 4 bases, the J end lost 5 bases, and 13 bases lay between the germline ends. Germline V gives CDR1 SGDLS, CDR2 YYNGEE. The CDR3 has 15 residues. Looking up the rest from reference TRBV9 and TRBJ1-6 gives the full variable domain: DSGVTQTPKHLITATGQRVTLRCSPRSGDLSVYWYQQSLDQGLQFLIQYYNGEERAKGNILERFSAQQFPDLHSELNLSSLELGDSALYFCASSITGLNNSPLHFGNGTRLTVT.